The present entry profiles one T cell receptor beta chain with its context. What it binds is unknown. Brentuximab vedotin exposure varied, and every patient relapsed after autologous stem cell transplantation. The record originates from a study of PD-1 blockade in classical Hodgkin lymphoma. Clones were sequenced by immunoSEQ multiplex PCR, and TCRdb holds only the in-frame ones, with some missing. Here the sample spans 30,000 to 45,000 clones, about 90% being singletons. Points from the study as a whole: Nivolumab initiated under 1 year post-ASCT led to patient exclusion.

The germline V gene encodes CDR1 GTSNPN and CDR2 SVGIG (reference sequence). Trimming took 6 bases from V and 2 from J, leaving 11 bases between them. The CDR3 is made up of 14 amino acids. The TCR was taken from a human donor with classical Hodgkin lymphoma. The V call is TRBV30, the J call TRBJ2-6, with D tentatively TRBD1 (5 bases). This specimen was peripheral blood mononuclear cells (PBMCs), taken at baseline. The CDR3 here is CACSGPAGANVLTF. The CDR3 DNA reads as TGTGCCTGCTCAGGGCCGGCTGGGGCCAACGTCCTGACTTTC.